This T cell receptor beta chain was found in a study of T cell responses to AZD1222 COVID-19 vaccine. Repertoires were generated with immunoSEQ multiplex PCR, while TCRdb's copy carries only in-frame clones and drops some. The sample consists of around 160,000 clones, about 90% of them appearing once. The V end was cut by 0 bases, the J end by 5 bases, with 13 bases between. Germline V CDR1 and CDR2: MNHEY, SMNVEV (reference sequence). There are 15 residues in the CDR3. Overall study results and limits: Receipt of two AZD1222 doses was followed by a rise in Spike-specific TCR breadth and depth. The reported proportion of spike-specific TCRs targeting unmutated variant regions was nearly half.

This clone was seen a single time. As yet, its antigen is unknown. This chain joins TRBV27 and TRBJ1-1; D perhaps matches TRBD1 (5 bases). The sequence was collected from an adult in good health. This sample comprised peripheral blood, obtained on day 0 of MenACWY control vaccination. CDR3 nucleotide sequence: TGTGCCAGCAGTTTATCGGGACTGGATCGTACTGAAGCTTTCTTT. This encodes CASSLSGLDRTEAFF.